Below are 28 T cell receptor beta chains sequenced from a single sample in a study of T cells in localized non-small cell lung cancer. Data came from immunoSEQ multiplex PCR; TCRdb stores just in-frame clones and leaves some out. This sample yields approximately 17,000 clones, of which roughly 82% are seen a single time; less than 40% belongs to the top ten. The source material was peripheral blood, sampled before any cancer treatment. The origin of the receptors is a male donor at least 60 years old with stage I lung adenocarcinoma.

The rearrangement links TRBV27 to TRBJ2-6; possibly TRBD1 for D (6 bases). The CDR3 sequence is 17 residues long. CDR1 and CDR2 from the germline V gene are MNHEY and SMNVEV (reference sequence). Trimming cost V 0 bases and J 0 bases, with 9 bases left between them. The DNA of the CDR3 is TGTGCCAGCAGTTTATCGGACAGTTCCTCTGGGGCCAACGTCCTGACTTTC. Translation: CASSLSDSSSGANVLTF.

By sample share, this clone is large (0.1 to 1%). The rearrangement links TRBV10-3 to TRBJ1-5; 8 bases are a match to TRBD1. Germline V gene sequence: CDR1 ENHRY, CDR2 SYGVKD. The CDR3 extends over 14 amino acids. V shed 10 bases and J 0 bases; nucleotides not matched to a gene: 5. For the CDR3, the DNA is TGTGCCAGCTCGACAGGGGATAGCAATCAGCCCCAGCATTTT. Translating gives CASSTGDSNQPQHF.

The CDR3 loop reads CASSWGGTGGDEQFF. In DNA form, the CDR3 reads TGTGCCAGCAGCTGGGGCGGTACAGGCGGGGATGAGCAGTTCTTC. The chain has TRBV7-3 and TRBJ2-1, with TRBD2 as a possible D gene (6 bases). The CDR3 spans 15 residues. The V gene lost 4 bases and the J gene lost 8 bases, with 18 bases spanning the gap. The germline gives CDR1 SGHTA, CDR2 FQGTGA.

The rearrangement joins TRBV2 to TRBJ1-5, with 7 nucleotides matching TRBD1. V dropped 6 bases and J dropped 2; count of bases not matched to a gene: 4. Germline V gene data show CDR1 as SNHLY and CDR2 as FYNNEI. The CDR3 loop spans 14 amino acids. The CDR3 DNA reads as TGTGCCAGCAGCGTAGACAGGGGCAATCAGCCCCAGCATTTT. Residues: CASSVDRGNQPQHF.

This chain connects TRBV18 to TRBJ2-5; no firm D call. V was pared by 2 bases and J by 5 bases, with 6 bases between. The CDR3 is 12 amino acids. CDR1 and CDR2 from the germline V gene are KGHSH and LQKENI. CDR3 sequence reads: CASSPESETQYF. In nucleotides, the CDR3 is TGTGCCAGCTCACCAGAGAGCGAGACCCAGTACTTC. Supplemented by reference TRBV18 and TRBJ2-5, the full variable domain reads NAGVMQNPRHLVRRRGQEARLRCSPMKGHSHVYWYRQLPEEGLKFMVYLQKENIIDESGMPKERFSAEFPKEGPSILRIQQVVRGDSAAYFCASSPESETQYFGPGTRLLVL.

The chain is built from TRBV4-2 and TRBJ2-7, with 7 bases that match TRBD1. The CDR3 is made up of 16 amino acids. V lost 1 base, J lost 3 bases, and 9 bases stayed unmatched. Germline lookup yields CDR1 LGHNA and CDR2 YNFKEQ. CDR3 in DNA: TGTGCCAGCAGCCAAGCCTCCGGACAGGAGAGCTACGAGCAGTACTTC. Residues: CASSQASGQESYEQYF.

This rearrangement joins TRBV2 to TRBJ1-2; a possible D gene is TRBD1 (5 bases). This CDR3 has 14 amino acids. V was shortened by 2 bases and J by 4 bases, with 11 bases between the two germline ends. Germline CDR1 and CDR2: SNHLY and FYNNEI. The CDR3 loop reads CASSEQGLGYGYTF. The CDR3 region has the DNA TGTGCCAGCAGTGAACAGGGTCTGGGCTATGGCTACACCTTC.

The rearrangement links TRBV2 to TRBJ2-3, with D perhaps TRBD2 (5 bases). CDR3 length: 14 amino acids. Germline values: CDR1 SNHLY, CDR2 FYNNEI. Deletions cut 6 bases from V and 4 bases from J, with 14 bases between. The CDR3 nucleotides read TGTGCCAGCAGCGATCCACTAGTATCAGATACGCAGTATTTT. Translating gives CASSDPLVSDTQYF.

J is TRBJ1-1 and V is TRBV28; D may be TRBD1 (6 bases). The CDR3 is 15 amino acids. Trimming left V 6 bases short and J 3 bases short, with 17 bases between. CDR1 and CDR2 (germline): MDHEN, SYDVKM. CDR3 DNA: TGTGCCAGCAGCCTAAGGCTAGGGGGGGACACTGAAGCTTTCTTT. This codes for CASSLRLGGDTEAFF.

The chain carries TRBV7-9 and TRBJ2-5; D unresolved. V was shortened by 2 bases and J by 0 bases, with 4 bases between the two germline ends. The CDR3 runs to 13 residues. Germline assignment: CDR1 SEHNR and CDR2 FQNEAQ (reference sequence). The CDR3 bases are TGTGCCAGCAGCTTACAGTACCAAGAGACCCAGTACTTC. Its protein product is CASSLQYQETQYF.

The chain carries TRBV15 and TRBJ1-4; TRBD1 aligns across 8 bases. The CDR3 is made up of 15 amino acids. Germline V gives CDR1 LNHNV, CDR2 YYDKDF (reference sequence). Losses at the gene ends were 3 bases for V and 7 bases for J; bases not matched to a gene: 7. The CDR3 nucleotides read TGTGCCACCAGCAGGCAAACAGGGGGAGGTGAAAAACTGTTTTTT. Translation gives CATSRQTGGGEKLFF. The full variable domain, with the rest looked up from reference TRBV15 and TRBJ1-4, is DAMVIQNPRYQVTQFGKPVTLSCSQTLNHNVMYWYQQKSSQAPKLLFHYYDKDFNNEADTPDNFQSRRPNTSFCFLDIRSPGLGDTAMYLCATSRQTGGGEKLFFGSGTQLSVL.

The chain carries TRBV2 and TRBJ2-3; D is unresolved. V was shortened by 3 bases and J by 2 bases, with 12 bases between the two germline ends. This CDR3 spans 15 amino acids. CDR1 is SNHLY, CDR2 FYNNEI, per germline. CDR3 sequence reads: CASSDGQILTDTQYF. The DNA for the CDR3 is TGTGCCAGCAGTGACGGCCAGATACTCACAGATACGCAGTATTTT.

The rearrangement joins TRBV10-2 to TRBJ2-2; TRBD2 aligns across 8 bases. Losses at the gene ends were 2 bases for V and 6 bases for J; bases not matched to a gene: 5. CDR3 length: 15 residues. Per the germline V gene, CDR1 is WSHSY and CDR2 is SAAADI. This CDR3 reads CASSEPGLAAGELFF. CDR3 nucleotide sequence: TGCGCCAGCAGTGAGCCTGGACTAGCTGCCGGGGAGCTGTTTTTT.

The chain links TRBV6-1 to TRBJ1-1; D unresolved. The V gene's germline CDR1 is MNHNS and CDR2 SASEGT. The CDR3 is 12 residues long. The V end was cut by 6 bases, the J end by 7 bases, with 12 bases between. The CDR3 DNA is TGTGCCAGCAGAACTTGGGGAGATGAAGCTTTCTTT. Translating it yields CASRTWGDEAFF.

This sequence joins TRBV29-1 and TRBJ1-1; 8 bases are a match to TRBD1. CDR3 length: 13 amino acids. Per the germline V gene, CDR1 is SQVTM and CDR2 is ANQGSEA. The ends lost 7 bases at V and 5 bases at J; junction bases unmatched: 9. The CDR3 nucleotides are TGCAGCGCAACCACAGGGGGTATGACTGAAGCTTTCTTT. The encoded protein is CSATTGGMTEAFF.

This chain connects TRBV19 to TRBJ2-1, with 7 nucleotides matching TRBD1. CDR3 length: 13 residues. Germline V CDR1 and CDR2: LNHDA, SQIVND (reference sequence). V gave up 4 bases and J gave up 4 bases; unmatched junction bases: 1. In DNA, the CDR3 is TGTGCCAGTAGTACGGGACAGTACAATGAGCAGTTCTTC. Translated, it gives CASSTGQYNEQFF.

This chain uses TRBV5-1 with TRBJ2-2; 13 bases agree with TRBD2. This CDR3 contains 19 residues. Trimming cost V 4 bases and J 2 bases; bases outside gene matches: 11. The germline V gene has CDR1 SGHRS and CDR2 YFSETQ. Here the CDR3 reads CASSIRPGLAGLNTGELFF. The DNA of the CDR3 is TGCGCCAGCAGCATACGCCCGGGACTAGCGGGATTAAACACCGGGGAGCTGTTTTTT.

V usage is TRBV2 and J usage is TRBJ2-7; weak D call: TRBD2 (7 bases). CDR3 length: 13 residues. Germline V gene sequence: CDR1 SNHLY, CDR2 FYNNEI. V lost 7 bases and J 9 bases, leaving 19 bases between the germline ends. CDR3 coding DNA: TGTGCCAGCATCCCCGAGGGGAGGGGGAGGCAGTACTTC. Translation gives CASIPEGRGRQYF.

This sequence joins TRBV6-5 and TRBJ1-5, with a possible D match to TRBD1 (5 bases). The CDR3 spans 15 residues. CDR1 is MNHEY and CDR2 is SVGAGI in the germline V gene. V was trimmed by 0 bases and J by 2 bases, leaving 8 bases between them. The CDR3: CASSYSGGGNQPQHF. Written as DNA, the CDR3 is TGTGCCAGCAGTTACTCGGGGGGGGGCAATCAGCCCCAGCATTTT.

This clone is a singleton in its sample. J is TRBJ1-1 and V is TRBV27; D not certain. The germline CDR1 and CDR2 sequences are MNHEY and SMNVEV (reference sequence). V was shortened by 5 bases and J by 0 bases, with 13 bases between the two germline ends. CDR3 length equals 15 residues. The chain's CDR3 is CASSPLDRVNTEAFF. DNA for the CDR3: TGTGCCAGCAGTCCACTGGACCGTGTGAACACTGAAGCTTTCTTT.

The V call is TRBV5-5, the J call TRBJ2-1; 12 nucleotides line up with TRBD2. V shed 4 bases and J 2 bases; nucleotides not matched to a gene: 4. The germline V gene has CDR1 SGHKS and CDR2 YYEKEE (reference sequence). This CDR3 has 16 residues. The CDR3 bases are TGTGCCAGCAGCCCCCTAGCGGGAGGGCCCTACAATGAGCAGTTCTTC. Amino acid sequence: CASSPLAGGPYNEQFF.

This chain links TRBV10-3 with TRBJ2-7; D is perhaps TRBD1 (6 bases). The CDR3 runs 14 residues. V was clipped by 2 bases and J by 4 bases, with 12 bases between them. Germline values: CDR1 ENHRY, CDR2 SYGVKD. CDR3 bases: TGTGCCATCAGTGAGCCCGGACAGCTATACGAGCAGTACTTC. It translates to CAISEPGQLYEQYF.

The chain links TRBV7-2 to TRBJ1-2; D gene ambiguous. CDR3 length: 14 residues. Germline V lookup: CDR1 SGHTA, CDR2 FQGNSA. Trimming took 4 bases from V and 8 from J, leaving 17 bases between them. CDR3 loop: CASSSYQDEYGYTF. The CDR3 nucleotides are TGTGCCAGCAGCTCATATCAGGACGAGTACGGCTACACCTTC.

This chain connects TRBV15 to TRBJ2-7, with D uncertain. The V gene's germline CDR1 is LNHNV and CDR2 YYDKDF (reference sequence). The CDR3 runs to 13 residues. V was cut by 4 bases and J by 5 bases, with 12 bases left in between. CDR3 region: CATSINPGDEQYF. CDR3 nucleotide sequence: TGTGCCACCAGCATTAATCCTGGCGACGAGCAGTACTTC.

V is TRBV7-2 and J is TRBJ2-1, with TRBD1 matching over 8 bases. V lost 2 bases, J lost 1 base, and 4 bases stayed unmatched. CDR1 is SGHTA, CDR2 FQGNSA, per germline. The CDR3 sequence is 16 residues long. CDR3 in amino acids: CASSLQDRGSYNEQFF. Written as DNA, the CDR3 is TGTGCCAGCAGCTTACAAGACAGGGGATCCTACAATGAGCAGTTCTTC.

The chain recombines TRBV6-5 with TRBJ2-1; 8 nucleotides line up with TRBD2. The V segment lost 0 bases and the J segment 13 bases; nucleotides outside the gene matches: 5. Germline CDR1 is MNHEY and CDR2 is SVGAGI. The CDR3 length is 13 residues. CDR3 sequence (DNA): TGTGCCAGCAGTTACTCTGGGACTAGAAATCAGTTCTTC. This encodes CASSYSGTRNQFF.

This rearrangement joins TRBV15 to TRBJ2-2; D remains ambiguous. This CDR3 is built from 15 residues. Germline CDR1 is LNHNV and CDR2 is YYDKDF (reference sequence). The germline V and J ends were trimmed by 0 bases and 6 bases, with 11 bases remaining between them. In DNA form, the CDR3 reads TGTGCCACCAGCAGAGATCCAGGCGGCGCCGGGGAGCTGTTTTTT. Translating gives CATSRDPGGAGELFF.

This chain joins TRBV29-1 and TRBJ1-1, with D perhaps TRBD1 (6 bases). With 7 bases removed from V and 6 bases from J, the gap between germline ends came to 18 bases. Per the germline V gene, CDR1 is SQVTM and CDR2 is ANQGSEA. The CDR3 totals 13 residues. CDR3 loop: CSAGPPGAPEAFF. In DNA form, the CDR3 reads TGCAGCGCGGGTCCCCCGGGGGCCCCTGAAGCTTTCTTT. Filled out from reference TRBV29-1 and TRBJ1-1, the complete variable domain reads SAVISQKPSRDICQRGTSLTIQCQVDSQVTMMFWYRQQPGQSLTLIATANQGSEATYESGFVIDKFPISRPNLTFSTLTVSNMSPEDSSIYLCSAGPPGAPEAFFGQGTRLTVV.